This T cell receptor beta chain is from a study of blood T cell repertoires in COVID-19. The germline V gene encodes CDR1 SNHLY and CDR2 FYNNEI. This CDR3 spans 15 amino acids. V lost 6 bases to trimming and J lost 7 bases; unmatched junction nucleotides: 4. Generated by immunoSEQ multiplex PCR, the TCRdb table keeps only in-frame clones and is missing some. The repertoire holds about 200,000 clones, with 80% to 95% as singletons. The genes are TRBV2 and TRBJ2-2, with 14 bases identical to TRBD2. The sequenced material came from peripheral blood. The sequence was obtained from a man aged 60 to 75 with COVID-19, enrolled during active disease. CDR3 sequence reads: CASSGLAGGVGELFF. The CDR3 DNA reads TGTGCCAGCAGCGGACTAGCGGGGGGAGTCGGGGAGCTGTTTTTT. The full variable domain, completed using reference TRBV2 and TRBJ2-2, is EPEVTQTPSHQVTQMGQEVILRCVPISNHLYFYWYRQILGQKVEFLVSFYNNEISEKSEIFDDQFSVERPDGSNFTLKIRSTKLEDSAMYFCASSGLAGGVGELFFGEGSRLTVL.